These 21 T cell receptor beta chains were sequenced from one sample in a study of blood T cell repertoires in COVID-19. The assay was immunoSEQ multiplex PCR, and TCRdb's table has in-frame clones only and misses some. Among under 150,000 clones listed, approximately 80% were seen once. The sequenced material came from peripheral blood. The receptors originated from a human donor in a cohort sampled during active COVID-19.

In the case of this clone: The identical CDR3 is also encoded by other nucleotide sequences in the sample. V usage is TRBV6-5 and J usage is TRBJ2-7, with TRBD2 matching over 10 bases. CDR3 length: 14 amino acids. The trim removed 6 bases at V and 2 bases at J, leaving 4 bases unmatched. Germline CDR1 and CDR2: MNHEY and SVGAGI. CDR3 DNA sequence: TGTGCCAGCAGGACAAGCGGGGGGGCCTACGAGCAGTACTTC. Translated, it gives CASRTSGGAYEQYF.

The J gene is TRBJ1-1, the V gene TRBV9, with unresolved D. There are 12 residues in the CDR3. The V gene lost 6 bases and the J gene lost 5 bases, with 11 bases spanning the gap. Per germline, CDR1 SGDLS and CDR2 YYNGEE. For the CDR3, the DNA is TGTGCCAGCAATGCAGGTGGAACTGAAGCTTTCTTT. Translated, it gives CASNAGGTEAFF.

The chain couples TRBV7-3 to TRBJ2-1, with D perhaps TRBD2 (6 bases). Germline-derived CDR1 and CDR2 are SGHTA and FQGTGA. Trimming stripped 4 bases from V and 7 bases from J, with 20 bases between. The CDR3 length is 16 residues. CDR3 DNA: TGTGCCAGCAGCTCTTCCGCGATCAGGCGGGGAAATGAGCAGTTCTTC. This translates into CASSSSAIRRGNEQFF. Looking up the rest from reference TRBV7-3 and TRBJ2-1 gives the full variable domain: GAGVSQTPSNKVTEKGKYVELRCDPISGHTALYWYRQSLGQGPEFLIYFQGTGAADDSGLPNDRFFAVRPEGSVSTLKIQRTERGDSAVYLCASSSSAIRRGNEQFFGPGTRLTVL.

The J gene is TRBJ1-5, the V gene TRBV18; 7 bases map to TRBD1. This CDR3 comprises 15 residues. CDR1 is KGHSH and CDR2 is LQKENI in the germline V gene. Losses at the gene ends were 3 bases for V and 4 bases for J; bases not matched to a gene: 6. CDR3 protein: CASSPTDRANQPQHF. The DNA of the CDR3 is TGTGCCAGCTCACCGACCGACAGGGCGAATCAGCCCCAGCATTTT.

The chain combines TRBV9 with TRBJ1-6; possibly TRBD1 for D (6 bases). Germline assignment: CDR1 SGDLS and CDR2 YYNGEE. V was cut by 0 bases and J by 6 bases, with 10 bases left in between. This CDR3 region has 15 residues. DNA for the CDR3: TGTGCCAGCAGCGTAGGGGACACAATTAATTCACCCCTCCACTTT. This gives the protein CASSVGDTINSPLHF.

This clone was seen only a few times. One end of the junction does not line up with germline, which may come from a read error. The J gene is TRBJ1-2, the V gene TRBV7-8; tentative D call: TRBD1 (6 bases). This CDR3 has 13 amino acids. CDR1 is SGHVS, CDR2 FQNEAQ, per germline. CDR3 sequence: CASSSNRVSGTSF. The CDR3 DNA reads TGTGCCAGCAGCTCCAACAGGGTGTCAGGGACCAGCTTC.

The rearrangement uses TRBV24-1 and TRBJ2-3, with 9 bases that match TRBD2. CDR3 length: 17 amino acids. CDR1 and CDR2 from the germline V gene are KGHDR and SFDVKD. The J segment lost 2 bases and the V segment lost 4 bases, leaving 9 bases of the junction unmatched. CDR3 coding DNA: TGTGCCACCAGTGACCCCCTGACTAGCGGAACCACAGATACGCAGTATTTT. This encodes CATSDPLTSGTTDTQYF.

As to this clone: A read error may account for a junction end that differs from germline. This chain links TRBV24-1 with TRBJ2-3, with 15 bases identical to TRBD2. The CDR3 totals 16 residues. Germline lookup yields CDR1 KGHDR and CDR2 SFDVKD. CDR3 bases: TGTGCCACCAGCCGGACTAGCGGGGGGGGCACGGATACGCAGTATTTT. Translated, it gives CATSRTSGGGTDTQYF.

The chain employs TRBV10-3 and TRBJ2-3, with 10 bases identical to TRBD2. V lost 4 bases to trimming and J lost 6 bases; unmatched junction nucleotides: 10. CDR3 size: 16 residues. Germline V gene data show CDR1 as ENHRY and CDR2 as SYGVKD. The CDR3: CAISGGSGGALDTQYF. The CDR3 bases are TGTGCCATCAGTGGGGGAAGCGGGGGGGCCTTGGATACGCAGTATTTT.

At least ten counts were recorded for this clone. This chain joins TRBV11-2 and TRBJ1-1, with D possibly TRBD1 on 5 matching bases. CDR3 size: 14 residues. The germline V gene encodes CDR1 SGHAT and CDR2 FQNNGV. With 4 bases removed from V and 1 base from J, the gap between germline ends came to 10 bases. CDR3: CASSSAGGNTEAFF. CDR3 nucleotide sequence: TGTGCCAGCAGCTCCGCCGGGGGGAACACTGAAGCTTTCTTT.

The genes are TRBV7-3 and TRBJ2-1; 11 bases are shared with TRBD2. The germline V gene encodes CDR1 SGHTA and CDR2 FQGTGA. The junction had 4 bases not matched to a gene; V was cut back by 5 bases and J by 4 bases. The CDR3 has 15 amino acids. The CDR3 spells CASSLAGGQYNEQFF. DNA of the CDR3: TGTGCCAGCAGCCTAGCGGGGGGCCAATACAATGAGCAGTTCTTC. The entire variable domain, with the rest obtained from reference TRBV7-3 and TRBJ2-1, is as follows: GAGVSQTPSNKVTEKGKYVELRCDPISGHTALYWYRQSLGQGPEFLIYFQGTGAADDSGLPNDRFFAVRPEGSVSTLKIQRTERGDSAVYLCASSLAGGQYNEQFFGPGTRLTVL.

The V and J genes are TRBV29-1 and TRBJ2-3, with D perhaps TRBD1 (6 bases). This CDR3 region has 13 residues. Looked up from germline, CDR1 is SQVTM and CDR2 is ANQGSEA. Trimming took off 5 bases at V and 1 base at J, with 10 bases between the two ends. The CDR3 is CSVRAGGTDTQYF. CDR3 nucleotide sequence: TGCAGCGTTAGGGCAGGGGGCACAGATACGCAGTATTTT.

The chain employs TRBV5-4 and TRBJ2-2; TRBD2 might be the D (6 bases). Germline V CDR1 and CDR2: SGHNT, YYREEE (reference sequence). This CDR3 spans 14 amino acids. V lost 4 bases and J lost 11, with 18 bases in between. The CDR3 sequence: CASSPPGVGGELFF. CDR3 nucleotides: TGTGCCAGCAGCCCTCCTGGGGTGGGAGGAGAGCTGTTTTTT.

This clone is a singleton in its sample. The chain uses TRBV4-1 and TRBJ1-4; D remains unclear. Germline V lookup: CDR1 MGHRA, CDR2 YSYEKL. Deletions cut 9 bases from V and 6 bases from J, with 14 bases between. CDR3 length: 13 amino acids. The CDR3: CASSFLADEKLFF. DNA for the CDR3: TGCGCCAGTAGCTTCCTGGCGGATGAAAAACTGTTTTTT.

The chain uses TRBV23-1 and TRBJ2-5; D might be TRBD1 (6 bases). TRBV23-1 is filed as an ORF, its function uncertain. This CDR3 is built from 12 residues. Trimming pared 11 bases from V and 1 base from J, leaving 11 bases between. CDR3 protein: CAARTAQETQYF. The CDR3 nucleotides read TGCGCCGCGAGGACAGCCCAAGAGACCCAGTACTTC.

The chain joins TRBV5-5 to TRBJ2-5, with D tentatively TRBD1 (5 bases). This CDR3 is built from 14 residues. Germline assignment: CDR1 SGHKS and CDR2 YYEKEE (reference sequence). V gave up 4 bases and J gave up 2 bases, with 12 bases separating them. CDR3 sequence: CASSGDSSQETQYF. The DNA of the CDR3 is TGTGCCAGCAGCGGAGACAGCAGTCAAGAGACCCAGTACTTC.

The chain is built from TRBV15 and TRBJ2-3, with no clear D. Germline CDR1 is LNHNV and CDR2 is YYDKDF (reference sequence). The CDR3 covers 14 residues. Trimming removed 1 base at V and 2 bases at J, with 7 bases between. The CDR3 here is CATSRVGPTDTQYF. The CDR3 DNA sequence: TGTGCCACCAGCAGAGTCGGTCCCACAGATACGCAGTATTTT.

The chain couples TRBV6-5 to TRBJ2-7; 8 bases are a match to TRBD1. Germline V gene sequence: CDR1 MNHEY, CDR2 SVGAGI. This CDR3 region has 15 residues. V gave up 6 bases and J gave up 6 bases; unmatched junction bases: 13. CDR3 sequence: CASSESTGDRREQYF. The CDR3 region has the DNA TGTGCCAGCAGCGAGTCCACCGGGGACAGGCGCGAGCAGTACTTC.

This rearrangement joins TRBV6-1 to TRBJ1-5; D is ambiguous. V lost 1 base and J lost 9, with 10 bases in between. The CDR3 sequence is 13 residues long. Per germline, CDR1 MNHNS and CDR2 SASEGT. CDR3 sequence reads: CASSEGPSLPQHF. The CDR3 DNA reads as TGTGCCAGCAGTGAAGGCCCGAGTCTGCCCCAGCATTTT.

The chain employs TRBV5-1 and TRBJ2-5; 8 bases map to TRBD2. V lost 1 base, J lost 1 base, and 9 bases stayed unmatched. CDR1 and CDR2 (germline): SGHRS, YFSETQ. This CDR3 contains 17 residues. The CDR3 region is CASSLRGTRGIQETQYF. CDR3 bases: TGCGCCAGCAGCTTGAGGGGGACTAGAGGGATCCAAGAGACCCAGTACTTC.

The chain recombines TRBV11-1 with TRBJ1-1; no firm D call. The germline gives CDR1 SGHAT, CDR2 FQDESV (reference sequence). The V gene lost 5 bases and the J gene lost 4 bases, with 11 bases spanning the gap. The CDR3 contains 13 residues. CDR3 nucleotide sequence: TGTGCCAGCAGCCTTAAAGAGAGCACTGAAGCTTTCTTT. Residues: CASSLKESTEAFF.